This T cell receptor beta chain was captured in a study of blood T cells in healthy people across ages. General observations from the study: Age advanced and TCR beta diversity per million T cells fell, roughly linearly.

In this sample, this clonotype turned up a few times. Antigen: not known. Germline V CDR1 and CDR2: LNHDA, SQIVND (reference sequence). V lost 0 bases, J lost 7 bases, and 10 bases lay in between. The CDR3 extends over 15 amino acids. Then a second PCR, running roughly 7 to 12 cycles, was carried out with a sample-barcoded 5' primer and a J-beta primer mix. TCRdb re-called the 5' RACE reads through MiXCR, storing one row per CDR3 protein. Of roughly 800,000 distinct CDR3 sequences in the sample, approximately 25% are singletons; the top ten hold under 4%. This sample also belongs to another study, concerning T cells of mothers and their children.

What was sequenced was blood. This chain connects TRBV19 to TRBJ1-6; D not resolved. This TCR derives from a boy between 10 and 17 years old in good health. CDR3 coding DNA: TGTGCCAGTAGTATAGATCGGGCAGAGAATTCACCCCTCCACTTT. Its translation is CASSIDRAENSPLHF.